A single sample is the source of the 17 T cell receptor beta chains below, sequenced in a study of blood T cell repertoires in COVID-19. Assay: immunoSEQ multiplex PCR; the TCRdb copy retains only in-frame clones and omits some. The sample contains 150,000 to 200,000 clones, about 86% of which appear only once. Sequencing was performed on peripheral blood. The receptors were gathered from a woman aged 65 to 85 with COVID-19, enrolled during active disease.

This chain uses TRBV24-1 with TRBJ1-1; TRBD1 might be the D (6 bases). Germline V gives CDR1 KGHDR, CDR2 SFDVKD. The CDR3 sequence is 13 residues long. Trimming pared 5 bases from V and 7 bases from J, leaving 13 bases between. CDR3 DNA sequence: TGTGCCACCAGTGGAACTCAGGGGCTTGAAGCTTTCTTT. Its protein product is CATSGTQGLEAFF.

The chain uses TRBV7-6 and TRBJ2-7; a possible D gene is TRBD1 (6 bases). Germline lookup yields CDR1 SGHVS and CDR2 FNYEAQ. CDR3 size: 15 residues. V gave up 5 bases and J gave up 2 bases, with 16 bases separating them. CDR3 DNA sequence: TGTGCCAGCAGCCCCCCAGGGGAAAATACCTACGAGCAGTACTTC. Translating gives CASSPPGENTYEQYF. The full variable domain, in which reference TRBV7-6 and TRBJ2-7 provide the parts outside the CDR3, is GAGVSQSPRYKVTKRGQDVALRCDPISGHVSLYWYRQALGQGPEFLTYFNYEAQQDKSGLPNDRFSAERPEGSISTLTIQRTEQRDSAMYRCASSPPGENTYEQYFGPGTRLTVT.

V gene TRBV3-1 (or the pseudogene TRBV3-2) combines with J gene TRBJ2-1; 8 bases align to TRBD2. The CDR3 runs 17 residues. Unmatched junction bases numbered 14, after V lost 3 bases and J lost 7 bases. CDR1 is LGHDT and CDR2 is YNNKEL in the germline V gene (reference sequence). DNA for the CDR3: TGTGCCAGCAGCCATAAAACGGGCGGGAGGTCCTTAAATGAGCAGTTCTTC. This codes for CASSHKTGGRSLNEQFF.

J is TRBJ2-7 and V is TRBV12-3 or TRBV12-4, with unresolved D. The V end was cut by 5 bases, the J end by 6 bases, with 8 bases between. CDR3 length equals 11 residues. The DNA for the CDR3 is TGTGCCAGCAGTCGCCGAGGCGAGCAGTACTTC. This translates into CASSRRGEQYF.

J is TRBJ1-2 and V is TRBV2, with 12 bases fitting TRBD1. This CDR3 has 16 residues. V lost 3 bases to trimming and J lost 4 bases; unmatched junction nucleotides: 6. The germline CDR1 and CDR2 sequences are SNHLY and FYNNEI. CDR3 bases: TGTGCCAGCAGTGAGGGGACAGGGGGCTTCTTCTATGGCTACACCTTC. Protein: CASSEGTGGFFYGYTF.

V is TRBV18 and J is TRBJ1-2; 9 positions agree with TRBD1. This CDR3 contains 13 residues. V shed 6 bases, J shed 5 bases, and the junction held 4 bases outside the gene matches. Germline CDR1 reads KGHSH; CDR2 reads LQKENI. CDR3: CASSLGQGYGYTF. As DNA, the CDR3 is TGTGCCAGCTCGCTCGGACAGGGGTATGGCTACACCTTC.

This clone was observed once. This chain joins TRBV30 and TRBJ1-6, with TRBD1 matching over 7 bases. The V gene end was trimmed by 3 bases and the J gene end by 8 bases; junction bases not matched to a gene: 7. The germline gives CDR1 GTSNPN, CDR2 SVGIG (reference sequence). This CDR3 has 14 amino acids. The DNA for the CDR3 is TGTGCCTGGAGCGGGGACAGTGGTTATTCACCCCTCCACTTT. Amino acids: CAWSGDSGYSPLHF.

This chain links TRBV9 with TRBJ2-3, with 7 bases that match TRBD2. The CDR3 loop spans 16 amino acids. In germline, CDR1 is SGDLS, CDR2 YYNGEE. V shed 3 bases, J shed 4 bases, and the junction held 11 bases outside the gene matches. The CDR3: CASSAVRGSVADTQYF. Here the CDR3 DNA reads TGTGCCAGCAGCGCAGTGCGCGGGAGCGTTGCAGATACGCAGTATTTT.

V usage is TRBV3-1 (or the pseudogene TRBV3-2) and J usage is TRBJ1-1, with TRBD1 matching 9 bases. Germline-derived CDR1 and CDR2 are LGHDT and YNNKEL (reference sequence). The CDR3 totals 14 residues. The V segment lost 4 bases and the J segment 6 bases; nucleotides outside the gene matches: 6. DNA for the CDR3: TGTGCCAGCAGCCCCAGGGACAGGGAAGCTGAAGCTTTCTTT. Protein sequence: CASSPRDREAEAFF.

This clone appeared a single time. This chain uses TRBV7-3 with TRBJ2-3; TRBD2 aligns across 13 bases. Losses at the gene ends were 6 bases for V and 0 bases for J; bases not matched to a gene: 9. CDR3 length: 18 amino acids. From germline, CDR1 is SGHTA and CDR2 FQGTGA. The CDR3 loop reads CASSTGLAGAASTDTQYF. CDR3 coding DNA: TGTGCCAGCAGTACCGGACTAGCGGGAGCGGCGAGCACAGATACGCAGTATTTT.

There are a few counts of this clone. J is TRBJ1-3 and V is TRBV6-5, with 7 bases identical to TRBD1. CDR1 is MNHEY and CDR2 is SVGAGI in the germline V gene. The CDR3 has 14 amino acids. V lost 8 bases, J lost 2 bases, and 6 bases stayed unmatched. CDR3 DNA sequence: TGTGCCAGCTTCCGGGACAGTGCTGGAAACACCATATATTTT. Encoded protein: CASFRDSAGNTIYF.

The chain has TRBV18 and TRBJ2-1; 14 nucleotides match TRBD2. CDR1 is KGHSH and CDR2 is LQKENI in the germline V gene. V gave up 0 bases and J gave up 9 bases; unmatched junction bases: 1. CDR3 size: 15 residues. This CDR3 reads CASSPPTSGRGEQFF. CDR3 nucleotide sequence: TGTGCCAGCTCACCACCGACTAGCGGGAGGGGTGAGCAGTTCTTC. Using reference TRBV18 and TRBJ2-1 for the parts outside the CDR3, the full variable domain is NAGVMQNPRHLVRRRGQEARLRCSPMKGHSHVYWYRQLPEEGLKFMVYLQKENIIDESGMPKERFSAEFPKEGPSILRIQQVVRGDSAAYFCASSPPTSGRGEQFFGPGTRLTVL.

The rearrangement uses TRBV6-2 or TRBV6-3 and TRBJ1-2; TRBD1 aligns across 7 bases. The V and J ends lost 2 bases and 7 bases, in that order; junction bases with no gene match: 7. Germline loops: CDR1 MNHEY, CDR2 SVGEGT. This CDR3 region has 14 residues. This CDR3 reads CASSYGDRVGGYTF. The CDR3 DNA follows: TGTGCCAGCAGTTACGGTGACAGGGTCGGTGGCTACACCTTC.

The chain recombines TRBV3-1 (or the pseudogene TRBV3-2) with TRBJ2-7; 8 bases agree with TRBD2. This CDR3 is 16 amino acids long. The germline V gene encodes CDR1 LGHDT and CDR2 YNNKEL (reference sequence). Trimming cost V 5 bases and J 6 bases; bases outside gene matches: 15. CDR3 nucleotides: TGTGCCAGCAGCTCTAGGAGCGGGAGAGAGTATTTCGAGCAGTACTTC. Protein sequence: CASSSRSGREYFEQYF.

The chain couples TRBV11-2 to TRBJ2-1; D is possibly TRBD2 (6 bases). The CDR3 spans 14 residues. Germline loops: CDR1 SGHAT, CDR2 FQNNGV. V gave up 2 bases and J gave up 5 bases, with 10 bases separating them. CDR3 amino acids: CASSLTGRDNEQFF. CDR3 bases: TGTGCCAGCAGCTTAACCGGGAGAGACAATGAGCAGTTCTTC.

The chain couples TRBV9 to TRBJ2-7; no definite D call. The germline gives CDR1 SGDLS, CDR2 YYNGEE. This CDR3 is built from 15 residues. The ends were cut back, 4 bases at V and 2 bases at J, with 16 bases in the middle. CDR3 nucleotide sequence: TGTGCCAGCAGCCCGACGCCTGAGGCAACCTACGAGCAGTACTTC. This codes for CASSPTPEATYEQYF.

This chain uses TRBV3-1 (or the pseudogene TRBV3-2) with TRBJ1-2, with D uncertain. The CDR3 extends over 16 amino acids. Germline V gene data show CDR1 as LGHDT and CDR2 as YNNKEL (reference sequence). V was trimmed by 0 bases and J by 6 bases, leaving 17 bases between them. The CDR3: CASSQDRTILVNGYTF. Written as DNA, the CDR3 is TGTGCCAGCAGCCAAGACCGGACTATTTTGGTCAATGGCTACACCTTC.